The rows below give T cell receptor beta chains drawn from one sample of a study of beta chain features in type 1 diabetes. Profiling relied on immunoSEQ multiplex PCR, and the TCRdb table lists in-frame clones only, not all of them. The sample yields more than 250,000 clones, around 21% seen once. Specimen: naive CD4+ T cells from blood. The receptors stem from a woman between 40 and 50 years old with type 1 diabetes. The CDR3 runs from the conserved cysteine through the conserved F or W. Fields, in order: clone size, J gene, V gene, D gene, CDR3 protein, CDR3 DNA. A D gene is named only where the DNA matches it firmly. Size tells how often a clone was seen (once, few, many) or the class of an expanded clone, and some rows leave it out.

abundance: few; j_gene: TRBJ1-2; v_gene: TRBV7-9; d_gene: NA; CDR3aa: CASSPYGGNYGYTF; CDR3nt: TGTGCCAGCAGTCCGTACGGGGGGAACTATGGCTACACCTTC
abundance: NA; j_gene: TRBJ2-6; v_gene: TRBV28; d_gene: TRBD1; CDR3aa: CASSSVGGAGANVLTF; CDR3nt: TGTGCCAGCAGTTCGGTAGGGGGCGCTGGGGCCAACGTCCTGACTTTC
abundance: NA; j_gene: TRBJ1-5; v_gene: TRBV19; d_gene: NA; CDR3aa: CASNGGDQPQHF; CDR3nt: TGTGCCAGTAACGGGGGGGATCAGCCCCAGCATTTT
abundance: few; j_gene: TRBJ2-7; v_gene: TRBV28; d_gene: NA; CDR3aa: CASSLGGFIYEQYF; CDR3nt: TGTGCCAGCAGTTTAGGAGGGTTCATCTACGAGCAGTACTTC
abundance: NA; j_gene: TRBJ2-3; v_gene: TRBV6-4; d_gene: NA; CDR3aa: CASSPGRGDTQYF; CDR3nt: TGTGCCAGCAGTCCAGGTCGGGGGGATACGCAGTATTTT
abundance: NA; j_gene: TRBJ1-2; v_gene: TRBV5-1; d_gene: TRBD1; CDR3aa: CASSNRDRDYGYTF; CDR3nt: TGCGCCAGCAGCAACCGGGACAGGGACTATGGCTACACCTTC
abundance: few; j_gene: TRBJ2-4; v_gene: TRBV7-8; d_gene: NA; CDR3aa: CASSLEPTKNIQYF; CDR3nt: TGTGCCAGCAGCTTAGAGCCCACGAAAAACATTCAGTACTTC
abundance: NA; j_gene: TRBJ2-4; v_gene: TRBV18; d_gene: NA; CDR3aa: CASSPAGWAKNIQYF; CDR3nt: TGTGCCAGCTCACCAGCAGGGTGGGCCAAAAACATTCAGTACTTC
abundance: NA; j_gene: TRBJ1-1; v_gene: TRBV4-1; d_gene: NA; CDR3aa: CASSPQRAGGLNTEAFF; CDR3nt: TGCGCCAGCAGCCCACAACGAGCCGGGGGGTTGAACACTGAAGCTTTCTTT
abundance: few; j_gene: TRBJ1-6; v_gene: TRBV10-3; d_gene: NA; CDR3aa: CAISVTANTSPLHF; CDR3nt: TGTGCCATCAGTGTGACAGCCAATACGTCACCCCTCCACTTT
abundance: few; j_gene: TRBJ2-7; v_gene: TRBV6-5; d_gene: NA; CDR3aa: CASSLGGEAYEQYF; CDR3nt: TGTGCCAGCAGCCTTGGAGGGGAAGCCTACGAGCAGTACTTC
abundance: NA; j_gene: TRBJ2-5; v_gene: TRBV30; d_gene: NA; CDR3aa: CAWSAQGLETQYF; CDR3nt: TGTGCCTGGAGTGCGCAGGGTTTGGAGACCCAGTACTTC
abundance: few; j_gene: TRBJ2-5; v_gene: TRBV6-5; d_gene: NA; CDR3aa: CASSYSGEETQYF; CDR3nt: TGTGCCAGCAGTTACTCCGGAGAAGAGACCCAGTACTTC
abundance: NA; j_gene: TRBJ1-6; v_gene: TRBV2; d_gene: NA; CDR3aa: CASSGQQRITLHF; CDR3nt: TGTGCCAGCAGCGGACAGCAGAGGATCACCCTCCACTTT
abundance: NA; j_gene: TRBJ2-5; v_gene: TRBV5-1; d_gene: TRBD1; CDR3aa: CASWTGATQETQYF; CDR3nt: TGCGCCAGCTGGACAGGGGCTACCCAAGAGACCCAGTACTTC
abundance: NA; j_gene: TRBJ2-5; v_gene: TRBV28; d_gene: NA; CDR3aa: CASSAPSPQETQYF; CDR3nt: TGTGCCAGCAGTGCTCCTAGTCCCCAAGAGACCCAGTACTTC
abundance: NA; j_gene: TRBJ1-4; v_gene: TRBV5-1; d_gene: NA; CDR3aa: CASSTGTPNEKLFF; CDR3nt: TGCGCCAGCAGCACCGGGACACCGAATGAAAAACTGTTTTTT
abundance: NA; j_gene: TRBJ2-5; v_gene: TRBV6-5; d_gene: NA; CDR3aa: CASSYTGRGETQYF; CDR3nt: TGTGCCAGCAGTTACACCGGCCGAGGGGAGACCCAGTACTTC
abundance: NA; j_gene: TRBJ2-1; v_gene: TRBV5-1; d_gene: NA; CDR3aa: CASSLAASYNEQFF; CDR3nt: TGCGCCAGCAGCCTAGCCGCTTCCTACAATGAGCAGTTCTTC
abundance: NA; j_gene: TRBJ1-1; v_gene: TRBV6-6; d_gene: NA; CDR3aa: CASSPPTVEAFF; CDR3nt: TGTGCCAGCAGCCCCCCGACAGTTGAAGCTTTCTTT
abundance: NA; j_gene: TRBJ2-7; v_gene: TRBV4-1; d_gene: NA; CDR3aa: CASSLTRTYEQYF; CDR3nt: TGCGCCAGCAGCCTGACTAGAACCTACGAGCAGTACTTC
abundance: few; j_gene: TRBJ1-6; v_gene: TRBV28; d_gene: NA; CDR3aa: CASSPGASYNSPLHF; CDR3nt: TGTGCCAGCAGTCCTGGTGCGTCCTATAATTCACCCCTCCACTTT
abundance: NA; j_gene: TRBJ2-4; v_gene: TRBV7-6; d_gene: NA; CDR3aa: CASSQASGPRGIQYF; CDR3nt: TGTGCCAGCAGCCAAGCCTCGGGTCCACGGGGCATTCAGTACTTC
abundance: few; j_gene: TRBJ2-3; v_gene: TRBV9; d_gene: TRBD2; CDR3aa: CASSVVGLAGVPDTQYF; CDR3nt: TGTGCCAGCAGCGTAGTAGGACTAGCGGGAGTACCAGATACGCAGTATTTT
abundance: few; j_gene: TRBJ2-7; v_gene: TRBV29-1; d_gene: TRBD1; CDR3aa: CSVVPTGYDEQYF; CDR3nt: TGCAGCGTTGTACCGACAGGGTACGACGAGCAGTACTTC
abundance: NA; j_gene: TRBJ1-2; v_gene: TRBV29-1; d_gene: NA; CDR3aa: CSVAGGGYGYTF; CDR3nt: TGCAGCGTTGCCGGGGGTGGCTATGGCTACACCTTC
abundance: NA; j_gene: TRBJ1-2; v_gene: TRBV18; d_gene: NA; CDR3aa: CASSPPITGVVPNYGYTF; CDR3nt: TGTGCCAGCTCACCACCAATAACAGGAGTTGTGCCGAACTATGGCTACACCTTC
abundance: few; j_gene: TRBJ1-2; v_gene: TRBV19; d_gene: NA; CDR3aa: CASSIENRVDGYTF; CDR3nt: TGTGCCAGTAGTATAGAGAATCGGGTCGATGGCTACACCTTC
abundance: NA; j_gene: TRBJ2-2; v_gene: TRBV6-6; d_gene: NA; CDR3aa: CASSETGWFF; CDR3nt: TGTGCCAGCAGTGAAACGGGTTGGTTTTTT
abundance: few; j_gene: TRBJ1-5; v_gene: TRBV5-1; d_gene: NA; CDR3aa: CASSLSGGSNQPQHF; CDR3nt: TGCGCCAGCAGCTTATCGGGGGGTAGCAATCAGCCCCAGCATTTT
abundance: few; j_gene: TRBJ2-7; v_gene: TRBV27; d_gene: NA; CDR3aa: CASSLSSGSEQYF; CDR3nt: TGTGCCAGCAGTTTATCATCAGGCTCCGAGCAGTACTTC
abundance: NA; j_gene: TRBJ1-6; v_gene: TRBV28; d_gene: TRBD1; CDR3aa: CASKRTGENSPLHF; CDR3nt: TGTGCCAGCAAACGGACAGGGGAAAATTCACCCCTCCACTTT
abundance: few; j_gene: TRBJ2-1; v_gene: TRBV28; d_gene: NA; CDR3aa: CASRQGGSIEQFF; CDR3nt: TGTGCCAGCAGGCAGGGGGGATCAATTGAGCAGTTCTTC
abundance: NA; j_gene: TRBJ2-1; v_gene: TRBV14; d_gene: NA; CDR3aa: CASSQLRSYNEQFF; CDR3nt: TGTGCCAGCAGCCAACTCCGTTCCTACAATGAGCAGTTCTTC
abundance: NA; j_gene: TRBJ2-5; v_gene: TRBV29-1; d_gene: NA; CDR3aa: CSVDSGVAGKETQYF; CDR3nt: TGCAGCGTTGACTCGGGTGTAGCCGGGAAAGAGACCCAGTACTTC
abundance: few; j_gene: TRBJ2-4; v_gene: TRBV7-2; d_gene: NA; CDR3aa: CASSLDAPANIQYF; CDR3nt: TGTGCCAGCAGCTTAGATGCACCCGCGAACATTCAGTACTTC
abundance: few; j_gene: TRBJ2-1; v_gene: TRBV14; d_gene: TRBD2; CDR3aa: CASSRGLAGGMGNEQFF; CDR3nt: TGTGCCAGCAGCCGAGGACTAGCGGGAGGCATGGGGAATGAGCAGTTCTTC
abundance: NA; j_gene: TRBJ1-2; v_gene: TRBV25-1; d_gene: TRBD1; CDR3aa: CASSFRTGNGYTF; CDR3nt: TGTGCCAGCAGTTTCCGGACAGGGAATGGCTACACCTTC
abundance: NA; j_gene: TRBJ2-7; v_gene: TRBV18; d_gene: NA; CDR3aa: CASSPGEGYEQYF; CDR3nt: TGTGCCAGCTCACCAGGTGAGGGCTACGAGCAGTACTTC
abundance: few; j_gene: TRBJ1-1; v_gene: TRBV7-9; d_gene: NA; CDR3aa: CASSSPLDSMNTEAFF; CDR3nt: TGTGCCAGCAGCTCCCCGTTAGACAGCATGAACACTGAAGCTTTCTTT
abundance: NA; j_gene: TRBJ2-1; v_gene: TRBV10-3; d_gene: NA; CDR3aa: CAISRGANEQFF; CDR3nt: TGTGCCATCAGTCGAGGAGCCAATGAGCAGTTCTTC
abundance: NA; j_gene: TRBJ2-7; v_gene: TRBV18; d_gene: NA; CDR3aa: CASSPWTDDEQYF; CDR3nt: TGTGCCAGCTCACCCTGGACAGATGACGAGCAGTACTTC
abundance: NA; j_gene: TRBJ1-6; v_gene: TRBV5-1; d_gene: NA; CDR3aa: CASTFDLGYGGSPLHF; CDR3nt: TGCGCCAGCACCTTCGATTTGGGTTACGGGGGTTCACCCCTCCACTTT
abundance: NA; j_gene: TRBJ2-7; v_gene: TRBV5-4; d_gene: TRBD2; CDR3aa: CASNRGGGIYEQYF; CDR3nt: TGTGCCAGCAATCGCGGCGGGGGAATCTACGAGCAGTACTTC
abundance: few; j_gene: TRBJ2-7; v_gene: TRBV7-2; d_gene: TRBD1; CDR3aa: CASSYPRQGQGEQYF; CDR3nt: TGTGCCAGCAGCTACCCTCGACAGGGCCAAGGCGAGCAGTACTTC
abundance: few; j_gene: TRBJ1-3; v_gene: TRBV15; d_gene: NA; CDR3aa: CATSRDSVSGNTIYF; CDR3nt: TGTGCCACCAGCAGAGATTCCGTCTCTGGAAACACCATATATTTT